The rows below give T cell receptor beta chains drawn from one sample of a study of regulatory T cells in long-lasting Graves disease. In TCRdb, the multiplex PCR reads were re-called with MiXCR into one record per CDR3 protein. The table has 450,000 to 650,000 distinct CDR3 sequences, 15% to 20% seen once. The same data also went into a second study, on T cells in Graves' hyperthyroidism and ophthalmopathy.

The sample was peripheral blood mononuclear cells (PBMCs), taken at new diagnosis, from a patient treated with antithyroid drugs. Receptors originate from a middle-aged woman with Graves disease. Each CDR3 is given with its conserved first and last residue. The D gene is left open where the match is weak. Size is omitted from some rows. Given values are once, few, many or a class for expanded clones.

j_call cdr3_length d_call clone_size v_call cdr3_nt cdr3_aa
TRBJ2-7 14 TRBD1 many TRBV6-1 TGTGCCAGCAGATCTCAGGGGGCGACCTCCGAGCAGTACTTC CASRSQGATSEQYF
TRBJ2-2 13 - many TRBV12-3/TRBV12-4 TGTGCCAGCAGTTTGTCCAGGGCCGGGGAGCTGTTTTTT CASSLSRAGELFF
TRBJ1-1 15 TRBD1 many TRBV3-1 TGTGCCAGCAGCCGACTGACAGGGAGGCCCACTGAAGCTTTCTTT CASSRLTGRPTEAFF
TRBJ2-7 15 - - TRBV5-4 TGTGCCAGCAGCCAAACAGGACGGACGGTCTACGAGCAGTACTTC CASSQTGRTVYEQYF
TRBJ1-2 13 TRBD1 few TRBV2 TGTGCCAGCAGTCACAGGGGAAACTATGGCTACACCTTC CASSHRGNYGYTF
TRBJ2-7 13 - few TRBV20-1 TGCAGTGCTAGATCCCGACCCAACTACGAGCAGTACTTC CSARSRPNYEQYF
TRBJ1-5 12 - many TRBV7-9 TGTGCCAGCAGCTCAACTAATCAGCCCCAGCATTTT CASSSTNQPQHF
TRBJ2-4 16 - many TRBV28 TGTGCCAGCAGTCTCCGGGACGCGCTAGCCAAAAACATTCAGTACTTC CASSLRDALAKNIQYF
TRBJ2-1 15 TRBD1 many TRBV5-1 TGCGCCAGCAGCTTTTTCGGGGACAGCTACAATGAGCAGTTCTTC CASSFFGDSYNEQFF
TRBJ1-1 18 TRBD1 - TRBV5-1 TGCGCCAGCAGCAACACGGGACAGGGGATATTCATGAACACTGAAGCTTTCTTT CASSNTGQGIFMNTEAFF
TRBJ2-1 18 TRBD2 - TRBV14 TGTGCCAGCTCACTCTCGAACCTACTAGCGGGGGGGCAAAATGAGCAGTTCTTC CASSLSNLLAGGQNEQFF
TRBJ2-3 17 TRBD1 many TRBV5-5 TGTGCCAGCAGCTGGGACAGGGAGAACCCTACCACAGATACGCAGTATTTT CASSWDRENPTTDTQYF
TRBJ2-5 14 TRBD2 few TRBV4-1 TGCGCCAGCAGGTCGGGACTAGTGGCAGAGACCCAGTACTTC CASRSGLVAETQYF
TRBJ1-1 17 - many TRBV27 TGTGCCAGCAGTCTAATAGCGGTTAGGAGGCTGAACACTGAAGCTTTCTTT CASSLIAVRRLNTEAFF
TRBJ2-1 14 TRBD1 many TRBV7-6 TGTGCCAGCAGCCAGGGACAGACCTACAATGAGCAGTTCTTC CASSQGQTYNEQFF
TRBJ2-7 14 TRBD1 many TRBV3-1 TGTGCCAGCAGCCAAGGGACAGGGCTCTACGAGCAGTACTTC CASSQGTGLYEQYF
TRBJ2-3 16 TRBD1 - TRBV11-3 TGTGCCAGCAGCGACTCGGGACAGGGGGCTGGAGATACGCAGTATTTT CASSDSGQGAGDTQYF
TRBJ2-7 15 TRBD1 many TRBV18 TGTGCCAGCTCACCGCCGGGACAGACCTTTTACGAGCAGTACTTC CASSPPGQTFYEQYF
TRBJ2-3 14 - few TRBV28 TGTGCCAGCAGTTTAAGTCTTGATCTAGATACGCAGTATTTT CASSLSLDLDTQYF
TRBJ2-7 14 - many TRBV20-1 TGCAGTGCTAGAGATGCAAGGGGCCCCTACGAGCAGTACTTC CSARDARGPYEQYF
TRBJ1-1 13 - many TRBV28 TGTGCCAGCAGAAAAGGAGGGACCACTGAAGCTTTCTTT CASRKGGTTEAFF
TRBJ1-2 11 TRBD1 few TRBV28 TGTGCCAGCAGTTCCGCAGGGACAGGAAGCTTC CASSSAGTGSF